The source of this TCR beta chain is a study of T cells in women clearing cervical HPV infection. Overall study: Donors had HPV16-related CIN3 or worse; 2 had invasive cancer. Control women cleared a single incident HPV16 infection within 12 months.

On this clone: Its cognate antigen is unknown. The observed sequence ends 3 residues before the CDR3 terminus, with the missing tail filled in from the germline J gene.

Germline lookup yields CDR1 MDHEN and CDR2 SYDVKM. CDR3 length equals 14 residues. V was clipped by 6 bases and J by 6 bases, with 14 bases between them. Study-level points and caveats: T-cell numbers per sample were unknown and may explain richness differences.

Only in-frame clones appear in the TCRdb table, and some are missing; sequencing was by immunoSEQ multiplex PCR. The table lists some 40,000 clones. The genes are TRBV28 and TRBJ2-2; TRBD1 is a possible D gene (6 bases). This sequence was found in a woman aged 18 to 75 with a cervical HPV16 infection that either progressed to CIN3+ or cleared (not recorded which). The sequenced material came from blood buffy coat. The CDR3 loop reads CASRTQGSAGELFF. CDR3 bases read: TGTGCCAGCAGGACACAGGGATCTGCCGGGGAG.